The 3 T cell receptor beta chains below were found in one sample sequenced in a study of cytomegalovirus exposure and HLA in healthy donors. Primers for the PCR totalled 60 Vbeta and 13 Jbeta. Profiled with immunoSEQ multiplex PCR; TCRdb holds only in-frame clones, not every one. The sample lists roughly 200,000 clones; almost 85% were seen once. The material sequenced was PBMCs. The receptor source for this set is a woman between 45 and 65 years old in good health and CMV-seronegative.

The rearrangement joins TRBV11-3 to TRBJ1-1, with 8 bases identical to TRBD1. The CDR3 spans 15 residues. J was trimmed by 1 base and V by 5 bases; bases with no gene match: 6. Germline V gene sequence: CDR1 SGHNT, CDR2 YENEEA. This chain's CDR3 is CASSPAGTGNTEAFF. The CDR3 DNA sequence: TGTGCCAGCAGCCCCGCGGGGACAGGGAACACTGAAGCTTTCTTT.

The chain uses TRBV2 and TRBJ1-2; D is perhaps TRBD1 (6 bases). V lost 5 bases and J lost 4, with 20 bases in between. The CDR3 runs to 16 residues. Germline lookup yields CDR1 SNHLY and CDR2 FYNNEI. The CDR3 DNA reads TGTGCCAGCAGTCTGGCGACAGGTAGTTCCCTCTATGGCTACACCTTC. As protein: CASSLATGSSLYGYTF.

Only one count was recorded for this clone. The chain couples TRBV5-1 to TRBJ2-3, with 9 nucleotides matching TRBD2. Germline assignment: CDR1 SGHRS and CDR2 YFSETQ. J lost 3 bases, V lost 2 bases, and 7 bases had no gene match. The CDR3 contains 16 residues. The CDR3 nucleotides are TGCGCCAGCAGCTTTCGCGGGAGGGTTAAAACAGATACGCAGTATTTT. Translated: CASSFRGRVKTDTQYF.